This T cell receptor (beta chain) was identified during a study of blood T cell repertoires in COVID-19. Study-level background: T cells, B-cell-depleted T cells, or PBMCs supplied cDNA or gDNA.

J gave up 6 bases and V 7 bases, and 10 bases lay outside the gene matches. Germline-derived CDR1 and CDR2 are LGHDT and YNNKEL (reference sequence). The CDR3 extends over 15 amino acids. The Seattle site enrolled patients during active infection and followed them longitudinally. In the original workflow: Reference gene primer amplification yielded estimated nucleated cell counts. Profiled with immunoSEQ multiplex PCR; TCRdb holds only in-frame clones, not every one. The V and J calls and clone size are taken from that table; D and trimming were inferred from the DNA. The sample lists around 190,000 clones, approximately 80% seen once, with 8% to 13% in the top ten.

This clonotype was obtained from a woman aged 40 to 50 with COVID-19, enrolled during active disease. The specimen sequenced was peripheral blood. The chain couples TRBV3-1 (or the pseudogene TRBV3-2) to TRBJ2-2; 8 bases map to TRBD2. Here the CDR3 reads CASNLAGTRSGELFF. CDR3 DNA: TGTGCCAGCAACCTTGCCGGGACTAGGTCCGGGGAGCTGTTTTTT.